This passage covers 27 T cell receptor beta chains from one sample sequenced in a study of T cells expressing NK-cell markers. TCRdb derives one entry per CDR3 protein from the 5' RACE reads, leaving out DNA. The sample holds 150,000 or so distinct CDR3 sequences. The sample comprised blood T cells: a sorted CD56 or NKG2C T cell subset, CD4+ or CD8+ T cells, or bulk PBMC T cells (not recorded which). The receptors here all came from a woman between 50 and 59 years old in good health.

This chain links TRBV30 with TRBJ1-2; TCRdb selects TRBD1, and the lack of DNA leaves this call unchecked. CDR3 length: 14 residues. Germline assignment: CDR1 GTSNPN and CDR2 SVGIG (reference sequence). The CDR3 loop reads CAWSVGTGDYGYTF.

The chain couples TRBV6-5 to TRBJ2-7. Looked up from germline, CDR1 is MNHEY and CDR2 is SVGAGI. This CDR3 has 13 amino acids. CDR3 residues: CASSPSGIYEQYF.

This chain joins TRBV5-1 and TRBJ1-5; the D call of TRBD1 rests on TCRdb alone, since no DNA is present to check it. This CDR3 is built from 11 residues. Germline CDR1 reads SGHRS; CDR2 reads YFSETQ. The CDR3 loop is CASSRGQYQHF.

This sequence joins TRBV21-1 and TRBJ1-5. TRBV21-1 represents a pseudogene. The CDR3 runs to 15 residues. This chain's CDR3 is CASSNLGIGNQPQHF.

V is TRBV4-1 and J is TRBJ2-2; TCRdb proposes TRBD2, but this gene call is untestable without DNA. Germline V CDR1 and CDR2: MGHRA, YSYEKL. CDR3 length equals 16 residues. CDR3 sequence: CASSQENREPTGELFF.

The chain links TRBV11-3 to TRBJ2-2; TCRdb proposes TRBD2, but this gene call is untestable without DNA. Looked up from germline, CDR1 is SGHNT and CDR2 is YENEEA. The CDR3 is 17 residues long. CDR3 in amino acids: CASSQGLAGGDTGELFF.

The chain combines TRBV6-6 with TRBJ2-2; TCRdb's D gene call, TRBD2, goes unchecked for lack of DNA. Germline lookup yields CDR1 MNHNY and CDR2 SVGAGI (reference sequence). The length of the CDR3 is 13 residues. The chain's CDR3 is CASSWTSVGELFF.

This chain joins TRBV5-1 and TRBJ2-7; no DNA is available, so the TRBD1 call from TCRdb remains unchecked. Per germline, CDR1 SGHRS and CDR2 YFSETQ. This CDR3 comprises 16 residues. This CDR3 reads CASSVAIGAPTYEQYF.

The CDR3 reads CASSLSMDEQFF. This sequence joins TRBV13 and TRBJ2-1. The CDR3 sequence is 12 residues long. The germline gives CDR1 PRHDT, CDR2 FYEKMQ (reference sequence).

This chain uses TRBV5-6 with TRBJ2-2; the TRBD2 assignment by TCRdb is unverifiable without DNA. In germline, CDR1 is SGHDT, CDR2 YYEEEE. The CDR3 extends over 14 amino acids. This CDR3 is CASSLEGEDGELFF. Combining the CDR3 with reference TRBV5-6 and TRBJ2-2 gives the whole variable domain DAGVTQSPTHLIKTRGQQVTLRCSPKSGHDTVSWYQQALGQGPQFIFQYYEEEERQRGNFPDRFSGHQFPNYSSELNVNALLLGDSALYLCASSLEGEDGELFFGEGSRLTVL.

This rearrangement joins TRBV29-1 to TRBJ2-1; checking the TCRdb D call of TRBD2 is not possible without DNA. This CDR3 is built from 18 residues. Germline V gene lookup returns CDR1 SQVTM and CDR2 ANQGSEA. CDR3 region: CSANASLLAGVYYNEQFF.

The rearrangement joins TRBV20-1 to TRBJ2-1; the D call of TRBD2 rests on TCRdb alone, since no DNA is present to check it. The CDR3 has 15 residues. Germline V gene data show CDR1 as DFQATT and CDR2 as SNEGSKA (reference sequence). The CDR3 loop is CSAPSTKSSYNEQFF.

This rearrangement joins TRBV10-3 to TRBJ2-4; TCRdb outputs TRBD1, but without DNA this stays unchecked. The CDR3 has 15 amino acids. Germline V gene data show CDR1 as ENHRY and CDR2 as SYGVKD. The CDR3 spells CAISESSGSKNIQYF.

V gene TRBV7-8 combines with J gene TRBJ1-5; TCRdb reports TRBD1, a call that lacks DNA to check it against. CDR1 is SGHVS, CDR2 FQNEAQ, per germline. The CDR3 runs 18 residues. The chain's CDR3 is CASSLSGKQGSANQPQHF.

V is TRBV2 and J is TRBJ2-1. The CDR3 extends over 15 amino acids. Germline loops: CDR1 SNHLY, CDR2 FYNNEI. CDR3 residues: CASSDGSSSYNEQFF. The variable domain in full, completed from reference TRBV2 and TRBJ2-1, reads EPEVTQTPSHQVTQMGQEVILRCVPISNHLYFYWYRQILGQKVEFLVSFYNNEISEKSEIFDDQFSVERPDGSNFTLKIRSTKLEDSAMYFCASSDGSSSYNEQFFGPGTRLTVL.

The CDR3 loop is CASREDATEAFF. V and J are TRBV19 and TRBJ1-1. The CDR3 is 12 residues long. Germline assignment: CDR1 LNHDA and CDR2 SQIVND (reference sequence).

This sequence joins TRBV19 and TRBJ2-3. The length of the CDR3 is 13 residues. Germline CDR1 reads LNHDA; CDR2 reads SQIVND (reference sequence). The CDR3 sequence: CASTSGFPDTQYF.

CDR3 sequence reads: CASSSLAGAAYNEQFF. J is TRBJ2-1 and V is TRBV7-6. Looked up from germline, CDR1 is SGHVS and CDR2 is FNYEAQ. The CDR3 covers 16 residues.

V and J are TRBV5-1 and TRBJ2-5; TCRdb picks TRBD2, but there is no DNA to check that call. From germline, CDR1 is SGHRS and CDR2 YFSETQ. The CDR3 sequence is 14 residues long. CDR3 loop: CASSFGRELKTQYF.

The chain has TRBV6-5 and TRBJ2-1; there is no DNA to check the TCRdb D call of TRBD2. The CDR3 has 21 residues. In germline, CDR1 is MNHEY, CDR2 SVGAGI. CDR3 protein: CASSYGGTGILAGEPYNEQFF.

The V gene is TRBV9, the J gene TRBJ2-5. This CDR3 comprises 14 residues. The germline gives CDR1 SGDLS, CDR2 YYNGEE. The chain's CDR3 is CASSVEGLRETQYF.

The chain employs TRBV4-1 and TRBJ1-1. Germline V CDR1 and CDR2: MGHRA, YSYEKL. The CDR3 sequence is 14 residues long. CDR3 protein: CASSQERSVPEAFF.

V usage is TRBV2 and J usage is TRBJ2-7; checking the TCRdb D call of TRBD1 is not possible without DNA. CDR3 length: 13 residues. The germline V gene encodes CDR1 SNHLY and CDR2 FYNNEI. The CDR3 loop reads CASGGKASYEQYF.

The rearrangement uses TRBV10-1 and TRBJ2-5; TCRdb lists TRBD2, though no DNA is available to test this call. The germline V gene encodes CDR1 WNHNN and CDR2 SYGVQD (reference sequence). The CDR3 has 17 amino acids. The CDR3 region is CASGTSTGLAYQETQYF.

This chain connects TRBV19 to TRBJ2-1; with no DNA, the TCRdb D assignment of TRBD2 cannot be verified. The CDR3 loop spans 16 amino acids. Germline V gene sequence: CDR1 LNHDA, CDR2 SQIVND (reference sequence). CDR3 loop: CASSTLPSGLRNEQFF.

The chain joins TRBV10-3 to TRBJ2-2; TCRdb proposes TRBD2, but this gene call is untestable without DNA. The CDR3 contains 15 residues. Germline-derived CDR1 and CDR2 are ENHRY and SYGVKD. Here the CDR3 reads CAIMVDGSNTGELFF.

The rearrangement links TRBV24-1 to TRBJ2-1. Germline V gene data show CDR1 as KGHDR and CDR2 as SFDVKD. CDR3 length: 13 amino acids. CDR3 residues: CATSVNPSNEQFF.